The following is a T cell receptor beta chain sequence with its context. Its specificity is not known. The data originate from a study of a mutant IDH1 vaccine in newly diagnosed glioma. At the level of the study: With temozolomide cycles, or 4-6 weeks after radiotherapy alone, vaccination was started. The study, taken as a whole, reports: Evidence of vaccine-induced immune responses was documented in about 93% of patients.

Trimming cost V 4 bases and J 4 bases, with 11 bases left between them. CDR3 length: 14 residues. Germline lookup yields CDR1 SGDLS and CDR2 YYNGEE. Libraries were prepared by immunoSEQ multiplex PCR; TCRdb keeps only in-frame clonotypes and omits some of them. The sample records 40,000 or so clones, approximately 85% being singletons. Time point denoted: week 5, during vaccination. In the vaccine, a single dose held 300 ug of the mutant IDH1 20-mer peptide, along with topical imiquimod. Sequenced here: PBMCs, sampled from a glioma patient whose treatment included an IDH1 peptide vaccine. The TCR originated in a man aged 35 to 55 with glioma. The V call is TRBV9, the J call TRBJ2-2, with D uncertain. CDR3 amino acids: CASSTGSLTGELFF. CDR3 bases: TGTGCCAGCAGCACCGGGTCCCTCACCGGGGAGCTGTTTTTT.